The 19 T cell receptor beta chains presented below share a single source sample, sequenced in a study of T cell clonotyping in hematopoietic cell transplantation. Some clones are missing from TCRdb's copy, which holds only in-frame ones; the method was immunoSEQ multiplex PCR. The sample holds 9,000 to 13,000 clones, 75% to 85% seen once. This specimen consisted of PBMCs, obtained 30 days after allogeneic stem cell transplant. All receptors come from a female patient aged 40-50 years who had an allogeneic stem cell transplant from a related donor, so T cells may come from the graft donor. Some clones in this sample may be carry-over from other donors' samples.

The chain recombines TRBV12-5 with TRBJ2-4; D not certain. This CDR3 has 18 amino acids. The V gene lost 4 bases and the J gene lost 0 bases, with 19 bases spanning the gap. Per the germline V gene, CDR1 is LGHNT and CDR2 is FRNRAP. The CDR3 loop reads CASGYRSGLSLAKNIQYF. DNA for the CDR3: TGTGCTAGTGGTTACCGGTCAGGTCTTTCGCTAGCCAAAAACATTCAGTACTTC.

The chain links TRBV19 to TRBJ2-6; D is unclear. Per germline, CDR1 LNHDA and CDR2 SQIVND (reference sequence). The CDR3 covers 15 residues. The V and J ends lost 1 base and 0 bases respectively, with 4 bases between them. Here the CDR3 reads CASSIVSSGANVLTF. CDR3 DNA: TGTGCCAGTAGTATAGTGAGCTCTGGGGCCAACGTCCTGACTTTC.

This clone has a handful of counts. The V gene is TRBV9, the J gene TRBJ2-7; D is tentatively TRBD1 or TRBD2 (5 bases each). This CDR3 has 14 amino acids. The V gene's germline CDR1 is SGDLS and CDR2 YYNGEE. Trimming removed 3 bases from V and 4 bases from J, with 14 bases in between. The CDR3 protein is CASSARDGGYEQYF. The CDR3 region has the DNA TGTGCCAGCAGCGCCAGGGACGGAGGATACGAGCAGTACTTC.

Regarding this clone: At the DNA level, this CDR3 is encoded by other sequences in the same sample as well. The J gene is TRBJ2-1, the V gene TRBV27, with D possibly called TRBD1 or TRBD2 (5 bases each). Between the trimmed V and J ends, which lost 2 bases and 2 bases, there was a span of 10 bases. Germline lookup yields CDR1 MNHEY and CDR2 SMNVEV (reference sequence). The CDR3 contains 15 residues. CDR3 nucleotide sequence: TGTGCCAGCAGTTTAGGGGGAGCGGCCTACAATGAGCAGTTCTTC. Its translation is CASSLGGAAYNEQFF.

This clone was seen once. CDR3 DNA sequence: TGCAGCGTTGAAGATTCCAGGGTTCTTCTCTATGGCTACACCTTC. Its translation is CSVEDSRVLLYGYTF. The V gene is TRBV29-1, the J gene TRBJ1-2; maybe TRBD1 (5 bases). The CDR3 has 15 residues. V was clipped by 0 bases and J by 4 bases, with 15 bases between them. Germline V gene data show CDR1 as SQVTM and CDR2 as ANQGSEA.

The chain recombines TRBV27 with TRBJ2-5; D is possibly TRBD1 (5 bases). The CDR3 is 13 residues long. Per the germline V gene, CDR1 is MNHEY and CDR2 is SMNVEV (reference sequence). With 4 bases removed from V and 3 bases from J, the gap between germline ends came to 9 bases. The CDR3 nucleotides read TGTGCCAGCAGTTCCCAGGGAAAAGAGACCCAGTACTTC. Translating gives CASSSQGKETQYF.

The genes are TRBV27 and TRBJ2-7, with unresolved D. Germline assignment: CDR1 MNHEY and CDR2 SMNVEV (reference sequence). The CDR3 has 14 amino acids. V was clipped by 5 bases and J by 3 bases, with 14 bases between them. This chain's CDR3 is CASSHGGVNYEQYF. CDR3 DNA: TGTGCCAGCAGTCATGGCGGCGTAAACTACGAGCAGTACTTC.

This clone was seen a few times. The CDR3 is CASSAPDRNQETQYF. The CDR3 coding sequence is TGTGCCAGCAGCGCCCCGGACAGGAACCAAGAGACCCAGTACTTC. This chain joins TRBV5-4 and TRBJ2-5; 7 bases match TRBD1. The germline V gene has CDR1 SGHNT and CDR2 YYREEE (reference sequence). V shed 4 bases and J 0 bases; nucleotides not matched to a gene: 6. The CDR3 loop spans 15 amino acids.

CDR3 loop: CASSLLAGGGDTQYF. Here the CDR3 DNA reads TGCGCCAGCAGCCTACTAGCGGGAGGGGGAGATACGCAGTATTTT. The chain couples TRBV10-1 to TRBJ2-3; 13 bases are shared with TRBD2. The ends lost 6 bases at V and 5 bases at J; junction bases unmatched: 5. Germline values: CDR1 WNHNN, CDR2 SYGVQD (reference sequence). The CDR3 totals 15 residues.

This clone occurred a few times. This chain connects TRBV6-5 to TRBJ2-2; 8 bases fit TRBD1. V trimming: 7 bases; J trimming: 7 bases; junction bases outside the gene matches: 5. The CDR3 consists of 13 residues. Germline values: CDR1 MNHEY, CDR2 SVGAGI. The CDR3 sequence is CASNRGIDGELFF. CDR3 DNA: TGTGCCAGCAACAGGGGGATCGACGGGGAGCTGTTTTTT.

The CDR3 DNA reads as TGCAGCGTTGAAGAAGGGGGGGGTGGCTACGAGCAGTACTTC. This encodes CSVEEGGGGYEQYF. The chain recombines TRBV29-1 with TRBJ2-7; possible D gene TRBD2, 7 bases. Germline CDR1 and CDR2: SQVTM and ANQGSEA. V was clipped by 0 bases and J by 3 bases, with 12 bases between them. The CDR3 has 14 amino acids.

This clone turned up a few times. The chain couples TRBV11-3 to TRBJ1-1; weak D call: TRBD1 (6 bases). This CDR3 has 14 amino acids. The V gene's germline CDR1 is SGHNT and CDR2 YENEEA. V was clipped by 4 bases and J by 2 bases, with 11 bases between them. Written as DNA, the CDR3 is TGTGCCAGCAGCTCCCGGACAGCCAACACTGAAGCTTTCTTT. Its translation is CASSSRTANTEAFF. The whole variable domain, remainder taken from reference TRBV11-3 and TRBJ1-1, is EAGVVQSPRYKIIEKKQPVAFWCNPISGHNTLYWYLQNLGQGPELLIRYENEEAVDDSQLPKDRFSAERLKGVDSTLKIQPAELGDSAVYLCASSSRTANTEAFFGQGTRLTVV.

The chain couples TRBV5-4 to TRBJ2-1; 10 bases are shared with TRBD2. Germline trimming cut 6 bases from V and 9 bases from J; bases unmatched to any gene: 12. The CDR3 loop spans 15 amino acids. CDR1 and CDR2 (germline): SGHNT, YYREEE (reference sequence). The CDR3 is CASIPSSGRASEQFF. CDR3 bases: TGTGCCAGCATCCCCTCGAGCGGGAGGGCCAGTGAGCAGTTCTTC. Combining the CDR3 with reference TRBV5-4 and TRBJ2-1 gives the whole variable domain ETGVTQSPTHLIKTRGQQVTLRCSSQSGHNTVSWYQQALGQGPQFIFQYYREEENGRGNFPPRFSGLQFPNYSSELNVNALELDDSALYLCASIPSSGRASEQFFGPGTRLTVL.

The chain employs TRBV12-5 and TRBJ1-4, with D uncertain. V gave up 6 bases and J gave up 4 bases, with 3 bases separating them. The germline V gene has CDR1 LGHNT and CDR2 FRNRAP. This CDR3 is 11 amino acids long. CDR3 bases: TGTGCTAGTGGAGATAATGAAAAACTGTTTTTT. Its translation: CASGDNEKLFF.

The chain is built from TRBV5-1 and TRBJ1-1; 7 nucleotides align to TRBD1. The CDR3 is 16 residues long. Trimming cost V 0 bases and J 0 bases; bases outside gene matches: 5. Germline V gives CDR1 SGHRS, CDR2 YFSETQ. The CDR3 loop reads CASSLGVGQLNTEAFF. CDR3 DNA: TGCGCCAGCAGCTTGGGGGTGGGACAGTTGAACACTGAAGCTTTCTTT.

This clone was detected only a few times. The chain couples TRBV25-1 to TRBJ2-1; D call uncertain. Germline assignment: CDR1 MGHDK and CDR2 SYGVNS. The CDR3 consists of 11 residues. V was pared by 4 bases and J by 8 bases, with 6 bases between. The CDR3 spells CASSGGDEQFF. As DNA, the CDR3 is TGTGCCAGCAGTGGTGGTGATGAGCAGTTCTTC.

The rearrangement joins TRBV30 to TRBJ2-7; D ambiguous. The length of the CDR3 is 11 residues. From germline, CDR1 is GTSNPN and CDR2 SVGIG (reference sequence). V lost 5 bases to trimming and J lost 6 bases, with 11 bases between them. CDR3 DNA sequence: TGTGCCTGGGCGTCGCAACTCGAGCAGTACTTC. Protein sequence: CAWASQLEQYF.

The chain combines TRBV5-6 with TRBJ2-5, with a possible D match to TRBD1 (5 bases). The CDR3 length is 13 residues. Germline-derived CDR1 and CDR2 are SGHDT and YYEEEE. The ends were cut back, 2 bases at V and 6 bases at J, with 11 bases in the middle. CDR3 region: CASSFPGLQTQYF. CDR3 nucleotide sequence: TGTGCCAGCAGCTTTCCAGGGTTACAGACCCAGTACTTC. Filled out from reference TRBV5-6 and TRBJ2-5, the complete variable domain reads DAGVTQSPTHLIKTRGQQVTLRCSPKSGHDTVSWYQQALGQGPQFIFQYYEEEERQRGNFPDRFSGHQFPNYSSELNVNALLLGDSALYLCASSFPGLQTQYFGPGTRLLVL.

The table lists this clone with a count of one. The V and J genes are TRBV12-5 and TRBJ2-7, with D unresolved. The CDR3 length is 13 residues. The germline CDR1 and CDR2 sequences are LGHNT and FRNRAP. Trimming shortened V by 8 bases and J by 0 bases, and 11 bases separated the two germline ends. The CDR3 loop reads CASSVGFSYEQYF. DNA for the CDR3: TGTGCTAGTAGCGTGGGCTTCTCCTACGAGCAGTACTTC.